A single sample is the source of the 13 T cell receptor beta chains below, sequenced in a study of a mutant IDH1 vaccine in newly diagnosed glioma. Time point of the sample: week 47, end of study. In every dose of vaccine, 300 ug of mutant IDH1 20-mer peptide was given alongside topical imiquimod. Clones were read by immunoSEQ multiplex PCR, and TCRdb kept only the in-frame ones, dropping some. The sample lists around 50,000 clones, almost 65% occurring once. No antigens are known for them. Specimen: peripheral blood mononuclear cells (PBMCs), collected from a glioma patient whose treatment included an IDH1 peptide vaccine. These receptors were taken from a man aged 35 to 55 with glioma. Some clones in this sample may be carry-over from other donors' samples.

This sequence joins TRBV9 and TRBJ2-7; 9 nucleotides agree with TRBD2. J gave up 7 bases and V 0 bases, and 8 bases lay outside the gene matches. CDR1 and CDR2 from the germline V gene are SGDLS and YYNGEE. The CDR3 loop spans 15 amino acids. The CDR3 region has the DNA TGTGCCAGCAGCGTAGTAGGCGGGGGGGCGGAAGAGCAGTACTTC. It yields the protein CASSVVGGGAEEQYF.

Here the CDR3 reads CASSPLQDRGLAGELFF. The CDR3 DNA sequence: TGCGCCAGCAGCCCCCTACAAGACAGGGGGCTGGCCGGGGAGCTGTTTTTT. The chain employs TRBV5-1 and TRBJ2-2, with 10 positions matching TRBD1. J was trimmed by 6 bases and V by 4 bases; bases with no gene match: 12. Germline CDR1 is SGHRS and CDR2 is YFSETQ. The CDR3 runs to 17 residues.

This clone was counted a few times. The chain employs TRBV5-1 and TRBJ2-5, with TRBD2 matching 13 bases. The CDR3 runs 15 residues. Germline values: CDR1 SGHRS, CDR2 YFSETQ. Losses at the gene ends were 2 bases for V and 5 bases for J; bases not matched to a gene: 3. The CDR3 region has the DNA TGCGCCAGCAGCTTTTGGACTAGCGGGGGTGAGACCCAGTACTTC. Translation: CASSFWTSGGETQYF.

In this sample, this clone turned up a few times. This rearrangement joins TRBV9 to TRBJ2-2; 10 positions agree with TRBD1. Germline CDR1 reads SGDLS; CDR2 reads YYNGEE. The CDR3 runs to 15 residues. Losses at the gene ends were 2 bases for V and 7 bases for J; bases not matched to a gene: 5. The CDR3 DNA follows: TGTGCCAGCAGCGTTTCGGGACAGGGGAACGGGGAGCTGTTTTTT. The encoded protein is CASSVSGQGNGELFF.

V usage is TRBV5-4 and J usage is TRBJ2-5; D unresolved. Between the trimmed V and J ends, which lost 1 base and 5 bases, there was a span of 15 bases. CDR3 size: 15 residues. CDR1 is SGHNT, CDR2 YYREEE, per germline (reference sequence). Here the CDR3 DNA reads TGTGCCAGCAGCTTGTTAGTTTCAGTATCGGAGACCCAGTACTTC. It codes for CASSLLVSVSETQYF.

Only a few counts were recorded for this clone. The chain employs TRBV29-1 and TRBJ2-3; 7 bases line up with TRBD2. The CDR3 has 15 amino acids. From germline, CDR1 is SQVTM and CDR2 ANQGSEA. V was clipped by 3 bases and J by 2 bases; unmatched bases: 8. DNA of the CDR3: TGCAGCGTTGATTCCCCTAGCGGATTCACAGATACGCAGTATTTT. Residues: CSVDSPSGFTDTQYF.

This clone was found a few times. The V call is TRBV2, the J call TRBJ1-2; 12 bases agree with TRBD1. The V gene's germline CDR1 is SNHLY and CDR2 FYNNEI. V lost 9 bases and J lost 8; bases outside the gene matches: 10. The CDR3 runs 14 residues. This chain's CDR3 is CARRGTGGKGGYTF. The CDR3 nucleotides are TGTGCCAGAAGGGGGACAGGGGGCAAGGGGGGCTACACCTTC.

This chain connects TRBV6-5 to TRBJ1-1; possibly TRBD1 for D (6 bases). From germline, CDR1 is MNHEY and CDR2 SVGAGI. V was pared by 2 bases and J by 5 bases, with 12 bases between. CDR3 size: 14 residues. CDR3 in amino acids: CASSYVGARTEAFF. The CDR3 DNA is TGTGCCAGCAGTTACGTGGGGGCCAGGACTGAAGCTTTCTTT.

The chain combines TRBV30 with TRBJ1-3; no clear D gene. This CDR3 has 13 residues. Deletions cut 5 bases from V and 2 bases from J, with 10 bases between. The germline CDR1 and CDR2 sequences are GTSNPN and SVGIG (reference sequence). CDR3 nucleotides: TGTGCCTGGGCGGCGTTCGCTGGAAACACCATATATTTT. Translated: CAWAAFAGNTIYF.

In the case of this clone: At one end the junction does not follow the germline gene, possibly because of a read error. The rearrangement uses TRBV4-2 and TRBJ2-1; 10 nucleotides match TRBD1. The CDR3 is 12 residues long. Per the germline V gene, CDR1 is LGHNA and CDR2 is YNFKEQ. For the CDR3, the DNA is TGTGCCAGCAGCCAAGAGGACAGGGGGGCGATCTTC. Translating gives CASSQEDRGAIF.

The chain recombines TRBV29-1 with TRBJ1-3, with unresolved D. CDR3 size: 13 residues. Germline assignment: CDR1 SQVTM and CDR2 ANQGSEA. The V end was cut by 4 bases, the J end by 1 base, with 8 bases between. CDR3 sequence (DNA): TGCAGCGTTGCTATGATATCTGGAAACACCATATATTTT. Its translation: CSVAMISGNTIYF.

The rearrangement joins TRBV5-1 to TRBJ2-3; 9 nucleotides agree with TRBD1. The germline V gene has CDR1 SGHRS and CDR2 YFSETQ. Trimming cost V 0 bases and J 3 bases; bases outside gene matches: 2. The CDR3 spans 15 residues. As DNA, the CDR3 is TGCGCCAGCAGCTTGGGGGACAGGGTAACAGATACGCAGTATTTT. Its translation is CASSLGDRVTDTQYF.

The chain combines TRBV30 with TRBJ2-5; weak D call: TRBD2 (7 bases). Trimming pared 0 bases from V and 2 bases from J, leaving 19 bases between. CDR1 and CDR2 (germline): GTSNPN, SVGIG (reference sequence). This CDR3 has 17 amino acids. In DNA form, the CDR3 reads TGTGCCTGGAGTGTACACGGAGGGGGGGGGCCTCAAGAGACCCAGTACTTC. Its translation is CAWSVHGGGGPQETQYF.